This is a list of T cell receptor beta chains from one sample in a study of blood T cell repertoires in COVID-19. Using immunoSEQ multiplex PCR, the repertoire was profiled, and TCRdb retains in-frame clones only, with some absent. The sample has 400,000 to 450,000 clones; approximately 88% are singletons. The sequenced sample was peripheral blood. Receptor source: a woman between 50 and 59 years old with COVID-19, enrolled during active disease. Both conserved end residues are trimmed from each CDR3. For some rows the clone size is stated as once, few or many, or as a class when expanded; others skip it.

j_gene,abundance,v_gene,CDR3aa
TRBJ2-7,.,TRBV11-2,ASSLAGYEQY
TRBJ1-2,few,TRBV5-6,ASSSTGIHGYT
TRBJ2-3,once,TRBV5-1,ASSLWLRPTDTQY
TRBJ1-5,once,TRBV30,AWKGGTANQPQH
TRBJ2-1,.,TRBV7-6,ASSLHPSGSYNEQF
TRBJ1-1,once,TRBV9,ASSVGGAGGSFTEAF
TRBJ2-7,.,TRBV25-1,ASSAAGRGSEQY
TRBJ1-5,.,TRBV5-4,ASSSTPRTGPNQPQH
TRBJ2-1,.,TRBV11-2,ASSLTSGGAREQF
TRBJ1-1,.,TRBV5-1,ASSWGDRDDTEAF
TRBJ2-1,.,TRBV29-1,SVEVTGTGEWNEQF
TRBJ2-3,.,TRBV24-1,ATSEGARGPDTQY
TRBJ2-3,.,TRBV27,ASSLTGGFRTDTQY
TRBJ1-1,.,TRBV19,ASRLGQGLNTEAF
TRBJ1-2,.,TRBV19,ASSQDSFYTYGYT
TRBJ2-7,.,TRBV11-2,ASSLGDTAYEQY
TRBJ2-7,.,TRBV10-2,ASGGQMYEQY
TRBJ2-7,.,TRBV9,ASSVDGYEQY
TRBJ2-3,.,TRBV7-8,ASSSGAGTHSTDTQY
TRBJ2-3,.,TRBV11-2,ASSKDYTDTQY
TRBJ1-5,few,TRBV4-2,ASSQESILGQAYQPQH
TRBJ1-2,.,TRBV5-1,ASSLGGGVGGYT
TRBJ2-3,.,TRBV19,ASTPRGGATDTQY
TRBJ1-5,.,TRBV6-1,ASSEPGQPNQPQH
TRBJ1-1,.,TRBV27,ASSPQGTEAF
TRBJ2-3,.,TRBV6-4,ASSDHSTDTQY
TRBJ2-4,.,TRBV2,ASRGLEGSIQY
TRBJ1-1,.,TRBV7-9,ASSLKEGRAF
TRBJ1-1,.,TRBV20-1,SASRPGLLGGAF
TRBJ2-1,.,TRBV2,ASIYGLTDNEQF
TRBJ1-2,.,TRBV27,ASSLNRLQGYT
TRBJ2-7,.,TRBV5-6,ASSLGEYEQY
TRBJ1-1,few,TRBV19,ASSSPGQPNTEAF
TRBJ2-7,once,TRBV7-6,ASSLEDQTGTGGVLEQY
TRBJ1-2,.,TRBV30,AWSIRRDRGPYGYT
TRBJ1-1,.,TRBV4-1,ASSQDWEGGENTEAF
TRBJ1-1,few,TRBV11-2,ASSSDRATEAF
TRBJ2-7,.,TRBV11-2,ASSLVGGKGYEQY
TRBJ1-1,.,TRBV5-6,ASSTSTGEAF
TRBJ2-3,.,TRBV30,AWSPPGDTQY
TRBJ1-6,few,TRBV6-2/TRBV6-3,ASSPHRRTGGNSPLH
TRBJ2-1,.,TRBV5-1,APGGLNEQF
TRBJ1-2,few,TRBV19,ASSIDAANYGYT
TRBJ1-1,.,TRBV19,ASSRGNTEAF